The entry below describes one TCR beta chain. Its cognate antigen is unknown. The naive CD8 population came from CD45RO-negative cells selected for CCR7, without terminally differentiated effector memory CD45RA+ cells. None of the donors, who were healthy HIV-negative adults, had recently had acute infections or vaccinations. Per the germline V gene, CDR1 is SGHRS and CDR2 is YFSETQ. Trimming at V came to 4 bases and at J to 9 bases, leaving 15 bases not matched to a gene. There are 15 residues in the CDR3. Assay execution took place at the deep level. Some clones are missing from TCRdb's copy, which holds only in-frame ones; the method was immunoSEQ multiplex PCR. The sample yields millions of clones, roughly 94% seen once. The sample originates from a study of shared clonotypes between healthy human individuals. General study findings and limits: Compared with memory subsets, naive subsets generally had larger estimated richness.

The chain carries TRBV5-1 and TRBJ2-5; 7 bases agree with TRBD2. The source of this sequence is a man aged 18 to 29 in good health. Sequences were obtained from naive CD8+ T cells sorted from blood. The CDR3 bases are TGCGCCAGCAGCCGCGGACTAGAGGGGAACGTTGCCCAGTACTTC. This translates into CASSRGLEGNVAQYF.